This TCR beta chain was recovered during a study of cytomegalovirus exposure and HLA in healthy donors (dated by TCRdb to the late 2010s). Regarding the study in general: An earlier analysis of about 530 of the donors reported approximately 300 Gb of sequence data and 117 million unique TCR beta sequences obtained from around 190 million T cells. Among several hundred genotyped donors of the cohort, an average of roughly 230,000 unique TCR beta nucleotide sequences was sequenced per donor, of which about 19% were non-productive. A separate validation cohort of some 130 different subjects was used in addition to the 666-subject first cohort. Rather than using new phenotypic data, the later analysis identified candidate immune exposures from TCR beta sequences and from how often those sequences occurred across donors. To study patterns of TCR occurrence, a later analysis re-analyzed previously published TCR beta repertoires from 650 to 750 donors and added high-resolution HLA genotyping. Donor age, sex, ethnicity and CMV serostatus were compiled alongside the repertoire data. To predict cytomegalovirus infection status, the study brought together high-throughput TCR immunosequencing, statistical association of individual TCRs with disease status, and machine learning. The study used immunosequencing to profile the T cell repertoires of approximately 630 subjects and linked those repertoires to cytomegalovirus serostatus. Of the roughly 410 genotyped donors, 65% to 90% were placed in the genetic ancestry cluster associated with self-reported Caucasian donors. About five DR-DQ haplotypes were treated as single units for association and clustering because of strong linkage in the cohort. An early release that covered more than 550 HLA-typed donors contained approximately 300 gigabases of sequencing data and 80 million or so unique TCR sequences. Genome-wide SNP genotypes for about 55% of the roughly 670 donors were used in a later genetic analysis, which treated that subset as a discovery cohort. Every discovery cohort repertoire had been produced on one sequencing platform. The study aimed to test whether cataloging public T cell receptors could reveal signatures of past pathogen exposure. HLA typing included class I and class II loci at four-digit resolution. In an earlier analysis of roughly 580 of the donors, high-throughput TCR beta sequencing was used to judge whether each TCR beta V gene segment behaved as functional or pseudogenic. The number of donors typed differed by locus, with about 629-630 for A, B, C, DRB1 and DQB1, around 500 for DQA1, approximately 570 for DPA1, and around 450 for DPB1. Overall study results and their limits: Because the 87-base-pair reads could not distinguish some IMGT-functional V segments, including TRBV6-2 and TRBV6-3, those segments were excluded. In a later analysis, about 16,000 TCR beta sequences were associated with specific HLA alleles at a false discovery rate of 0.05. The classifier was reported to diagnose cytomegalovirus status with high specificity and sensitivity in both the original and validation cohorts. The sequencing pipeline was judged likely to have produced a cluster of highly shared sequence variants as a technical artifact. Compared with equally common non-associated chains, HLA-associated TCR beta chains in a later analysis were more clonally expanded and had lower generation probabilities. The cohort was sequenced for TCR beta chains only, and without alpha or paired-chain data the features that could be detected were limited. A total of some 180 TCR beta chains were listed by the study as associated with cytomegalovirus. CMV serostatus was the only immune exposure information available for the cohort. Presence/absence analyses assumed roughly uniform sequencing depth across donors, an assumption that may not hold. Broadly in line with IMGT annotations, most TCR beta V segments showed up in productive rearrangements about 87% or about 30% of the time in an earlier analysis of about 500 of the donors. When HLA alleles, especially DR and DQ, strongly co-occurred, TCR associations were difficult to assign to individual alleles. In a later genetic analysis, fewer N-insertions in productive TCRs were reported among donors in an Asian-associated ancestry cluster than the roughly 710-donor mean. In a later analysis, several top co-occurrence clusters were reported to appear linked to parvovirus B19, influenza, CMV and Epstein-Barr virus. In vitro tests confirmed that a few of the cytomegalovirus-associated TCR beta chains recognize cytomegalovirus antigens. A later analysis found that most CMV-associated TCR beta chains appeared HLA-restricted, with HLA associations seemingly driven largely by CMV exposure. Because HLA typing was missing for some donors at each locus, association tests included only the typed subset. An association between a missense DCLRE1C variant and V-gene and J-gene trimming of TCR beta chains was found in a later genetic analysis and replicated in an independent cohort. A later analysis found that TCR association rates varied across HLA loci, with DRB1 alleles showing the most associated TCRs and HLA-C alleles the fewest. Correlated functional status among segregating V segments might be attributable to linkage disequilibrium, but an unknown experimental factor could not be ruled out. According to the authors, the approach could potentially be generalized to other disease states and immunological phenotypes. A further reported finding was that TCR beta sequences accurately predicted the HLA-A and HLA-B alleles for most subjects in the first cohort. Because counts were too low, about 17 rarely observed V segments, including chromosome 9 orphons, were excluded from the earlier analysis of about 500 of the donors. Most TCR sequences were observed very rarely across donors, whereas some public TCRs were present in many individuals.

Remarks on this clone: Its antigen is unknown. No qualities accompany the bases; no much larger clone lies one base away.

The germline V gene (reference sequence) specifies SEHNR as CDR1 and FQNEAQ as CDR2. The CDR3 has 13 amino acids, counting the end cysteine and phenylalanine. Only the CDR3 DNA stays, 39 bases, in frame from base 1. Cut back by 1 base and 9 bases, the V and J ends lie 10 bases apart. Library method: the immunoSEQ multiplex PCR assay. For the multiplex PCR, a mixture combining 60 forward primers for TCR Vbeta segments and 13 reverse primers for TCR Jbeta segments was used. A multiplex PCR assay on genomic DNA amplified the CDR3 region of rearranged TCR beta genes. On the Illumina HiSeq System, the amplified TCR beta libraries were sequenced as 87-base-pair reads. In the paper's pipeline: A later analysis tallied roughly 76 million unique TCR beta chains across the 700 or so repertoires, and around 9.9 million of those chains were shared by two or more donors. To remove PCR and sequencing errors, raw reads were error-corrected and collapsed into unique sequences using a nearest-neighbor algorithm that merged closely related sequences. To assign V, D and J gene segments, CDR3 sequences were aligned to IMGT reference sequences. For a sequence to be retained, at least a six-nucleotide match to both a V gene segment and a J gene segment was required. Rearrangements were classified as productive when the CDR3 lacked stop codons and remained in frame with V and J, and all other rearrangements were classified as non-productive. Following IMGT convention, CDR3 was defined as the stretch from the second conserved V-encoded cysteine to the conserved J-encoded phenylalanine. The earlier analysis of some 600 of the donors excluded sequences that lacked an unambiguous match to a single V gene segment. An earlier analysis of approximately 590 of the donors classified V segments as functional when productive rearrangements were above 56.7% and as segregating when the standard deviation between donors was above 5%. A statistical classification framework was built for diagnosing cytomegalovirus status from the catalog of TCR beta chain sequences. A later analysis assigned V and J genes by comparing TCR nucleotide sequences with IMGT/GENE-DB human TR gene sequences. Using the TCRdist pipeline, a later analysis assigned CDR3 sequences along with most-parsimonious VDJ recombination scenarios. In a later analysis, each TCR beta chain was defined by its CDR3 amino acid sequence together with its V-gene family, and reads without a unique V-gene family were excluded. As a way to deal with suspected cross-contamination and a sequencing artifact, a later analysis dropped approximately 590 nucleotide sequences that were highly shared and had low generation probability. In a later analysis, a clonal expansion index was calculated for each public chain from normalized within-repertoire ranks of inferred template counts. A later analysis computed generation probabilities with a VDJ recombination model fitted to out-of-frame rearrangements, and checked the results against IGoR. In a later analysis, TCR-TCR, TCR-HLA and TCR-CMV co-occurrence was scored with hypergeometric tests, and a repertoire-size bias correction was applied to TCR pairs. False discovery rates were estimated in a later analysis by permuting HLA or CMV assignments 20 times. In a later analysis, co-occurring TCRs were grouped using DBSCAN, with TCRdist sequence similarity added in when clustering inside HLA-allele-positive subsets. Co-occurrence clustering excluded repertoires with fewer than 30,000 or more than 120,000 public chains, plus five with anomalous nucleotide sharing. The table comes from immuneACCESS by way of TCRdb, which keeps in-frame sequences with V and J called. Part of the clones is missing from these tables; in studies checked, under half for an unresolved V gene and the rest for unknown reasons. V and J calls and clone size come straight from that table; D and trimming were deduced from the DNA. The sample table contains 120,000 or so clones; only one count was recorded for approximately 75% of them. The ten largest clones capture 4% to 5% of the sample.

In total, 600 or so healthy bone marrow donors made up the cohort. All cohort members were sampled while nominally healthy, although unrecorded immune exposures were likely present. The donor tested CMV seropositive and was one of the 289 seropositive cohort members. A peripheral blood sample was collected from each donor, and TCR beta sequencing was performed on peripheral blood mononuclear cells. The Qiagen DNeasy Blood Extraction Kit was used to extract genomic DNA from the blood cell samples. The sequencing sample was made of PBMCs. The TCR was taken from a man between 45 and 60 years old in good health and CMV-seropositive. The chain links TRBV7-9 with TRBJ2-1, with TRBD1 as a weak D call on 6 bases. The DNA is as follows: TGTGCCAGCAGCTTAGACCCCAGGGGTGAGCAGTTCTTC. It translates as CASSLDPRGEQFF.